The sample holds a few counts of the clone carrying this TCR beta chain. What it binds is unknown. TCRdb reanalysed the 5' RACE reads using MiXCR and keeps one entry per CDR3 protein. Of around 390,000 distinct CDR3 sequences in the sample, about 16% were seen once. The data were taken from a study of T-cell memory formation after mild COVID-19. Study information: Across donors, TCR clusters were largely donor specific. General study results and limits: Clones that got smaller from day 15 to 85 had even CD4/CD8, while clones growing later tipped toward CD4+.

Trimming removed 9 bases at V and 6 bases at J, with 14 bases between. The CDR3 sequence is 12 residues long. Germline V gene lookup returns CDR1 KGHDR and CDR2 SFDVKD. The sequence was collected from a man between 18 and 29 years old who had mild COVID-19 (a few samples of this study predate the infection). Cell type and time point are not known. The sample consisted of PBMCs or a T cell subset sorted from them (not recorded which). This chain links TRBV24-1 with TRBJ2-7, with D possibly matching TRBD1 (6 bases). The CDR3 is CATRDIPREQYF. The CDR3 DNA follows: TGTGCCACCCGGGACATTCCTCGCGAGCAGTACTTC.